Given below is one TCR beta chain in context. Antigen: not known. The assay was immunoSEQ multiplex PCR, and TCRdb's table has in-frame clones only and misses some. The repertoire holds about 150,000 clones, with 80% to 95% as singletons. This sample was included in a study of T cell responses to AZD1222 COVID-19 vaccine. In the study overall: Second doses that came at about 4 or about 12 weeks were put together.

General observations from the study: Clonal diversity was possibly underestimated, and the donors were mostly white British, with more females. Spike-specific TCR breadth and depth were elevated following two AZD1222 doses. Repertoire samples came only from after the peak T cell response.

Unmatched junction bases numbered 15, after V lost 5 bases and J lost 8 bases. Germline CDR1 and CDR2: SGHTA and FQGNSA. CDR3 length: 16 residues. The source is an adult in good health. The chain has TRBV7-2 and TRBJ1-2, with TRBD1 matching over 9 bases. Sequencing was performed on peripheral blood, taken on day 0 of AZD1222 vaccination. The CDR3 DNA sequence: TGTGCCAGCAGCACCTGGACAGGGGCCTCAAGGGAGGGCTACACCTTC. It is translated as CASSTWTGASREGYTF.